The rows below give T cell receptor beta chains drawn from one sample of a study of OX40 agonist ivuxolimab in advanced cancers. This table comes from immunoSEQ multiplex PCR, and its TCRdb copy is limited to in-frame clones, with some not included. In the table there are 48,000 or so clones, more than 80% of which are singletons. The sequencing used CD4+ or CD8+ T cells sorted from blood, collected in a trial of the OX40 agonist ivuxolimab. These TCRs come from an adult with an advanced solid tumor such as melanoma, head and neck, liver or kidney cancer. The conserved cysteine and the conserved F or W are not part of the CDR3 here.

j_gene: TRBJ2-4
v_gene: TRBV18
CDR3aa: ASSPYREVKNIQY

j_gene: TRBJ1-3
v_gene: TRBV15
CDR3aa: ATSRGGPGNTIY

j_gene: TRBJ1-6
v_gene: TRBV7-2
CDR3aa: ASSFKGRSNSPLH

j_gene: TRBJ2-4
v_gene: TRBV5-1
CDR3aa: ASSQEGGRHIQY

j_gene: TRBJ1-1
v_gene: TRBV9
CDR3aa: ASSVAQGGTEAF

j_gene: TRBJ2-3
v_gene: TRBV7-2
CDR3aa: ASSQRLAGGVTQY

j_gene: TRBJ2-3
v_gene: TRBV11-3
CDR3aa: ASSLGRVVTDTQY

j_gene: TRBJ1-2
v_gene: TRBV30
CDR3aa: AWRTPGQFYGYT

j_gene: TRBJ1-1
v_gene: TRBV5-1
CDR3aa: ASSSTGTGTTEAF

j_gene: TRBJ1-5
v_gene: TRBV5-4
CDR3aa: ASSHGDSRGNQPQH

j_gene: TRBJ2-2
v_gene: TRBV7-2
CDR3aa: ASSPTNTGELF

j_gene: TRBJ1-1
v_gene: TRBV6-6
CDR3aa: ASSYGTGGAGTEAF

j_gene: TRBJ2-7
v_gene: TRBV2
CDR3aa: ASIDGRYEQY

j_gene: TRBJ1-1
v_gene: TRBV10-3
CDR3aa: ATLRGGNTEAF

j_gene: TRBJ1-2
v_gene: TRBV6-1
CDR3aa: ASTEGGRNYGYT

j_gene: TRBJ2-2
v_gene: TRBV7-2
CDR3aa: ASSYRVGGELF

j_gene: TRBJ2-7
v_gene: TRBV7-9
CDR3aa: ASSSWTGNSYEQY

j_gene: TRBJ1-4
v_gene: TRBV19
CDR3aa: ASSGGQGARKLF

j_gene: TRBJ2-3
v_gene: TRBV5-4
CDR3aa: ASSHKSGGAADTQY

j_gene: TRBJ2-3
v_gene: TRBV18
CDR3aa: ASSPRRGGQDTQY

j_gene: TRBJ1-2
v_gene: TRBV5-5
CDR3aa: ASSLRQFSYGYT

j_gene: TRBJ1-5
v_gene: TRBV6-5
CDR3aa: ASSRGRNQPQH

j_gene: TRBJ2-7
v_gene: TRBV6-6
CDR3aa: AHRGLAGDEQY

j_gene: TRBJ2-7
v_gene: TRBV25-1
CDR3aa: ASNSGTDAYEQY

j_gene: TRBJ2-7
v_gene: TRBV5-1
CDR3aa: ASSLVGGVSHEQY

j_gene: TRBJ2-5
v_gene: TRBV4-1
CDR3aa: ASSQDTRGGETQY

j_gene: TRBJ2-7
v_gene: TRBV7-9
CDR3aa: ASSYTQGTEQY

j_gene: TRBJ1-5
v_gene: TRBV7-8
CDR3aa: ASTPRVGNQPQH

j_gene: TRBJ1-6
v_gene: TRBV7-9
CDR3aa: ASNLGYNSPLH

j_gene: TRBJ1-2
v_gene: TRBV18
CDR3aa: ASSSSIQAPNYGYT

j_gene: TRBJ2-3
v_gene: TRBV7-8
CDR3aa: ASSSATDTQY

j_gene: TRBJ1-2
v_gene: TRBV5-3
CDR3aa: ASSPRVFSYGYT